The clone carrying this T cell receptor (beta chain) was picked up many times. Its cognate antigen is unknown. This entry is derived from a study of T cells in Graves' hyperthyroidism and ophthalmopathy. The study's findings and limits: A model of 13 V-J pairs discriminated ophthalmopathy from stable hyperthyroidism. Ophthalmopathy got predicted by the model a median about six months before its onset.

The germline V gene encodes CDR1 SGHVS and CDR2 FQNEAQ. Deletions cut 8 bases from V and 8 bases from J, with 18 bases between. The CDR3 loop spans 13 amino acids. TCR beta CDR3 region amplification was performed from RNA transcripts. A first-round RT-PCR of the TCR CDR3 used the HTBI primer set. TCRdb independently ran MiXCR on the multiplex PCR reads; one entry per CDR3 protein. The data show about 420,000 distinct CDR3 sequences, roughly an eighth seen once. Researchers barred patients who had uncontrolled infection, other autoimmune disease, pregnancy or lactation. Sequences were obtained from blood. The receptor was isolated from a young woman with Graves' hyperthyroidism. The gene calls are TRBV7-8 and TRBJ1-2; the D is unclear. The CDR3 reads CASSSGLVDGYTF. The CDR3 DNA sequence: TGTGCCAGCTCGTCTGGCCTTGTGGACGGCTACACCTTC.